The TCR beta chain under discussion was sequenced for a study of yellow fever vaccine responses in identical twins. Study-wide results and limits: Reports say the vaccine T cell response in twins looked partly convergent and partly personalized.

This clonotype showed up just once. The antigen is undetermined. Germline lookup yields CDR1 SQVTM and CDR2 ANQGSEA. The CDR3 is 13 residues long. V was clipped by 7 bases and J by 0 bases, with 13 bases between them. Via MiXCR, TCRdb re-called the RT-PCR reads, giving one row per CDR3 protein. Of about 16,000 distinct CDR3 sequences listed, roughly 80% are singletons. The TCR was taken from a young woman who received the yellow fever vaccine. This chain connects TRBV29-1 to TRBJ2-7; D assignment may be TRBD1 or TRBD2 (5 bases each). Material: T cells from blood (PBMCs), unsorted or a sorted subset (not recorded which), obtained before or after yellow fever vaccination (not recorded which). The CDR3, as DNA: TGCAGCGGACAAGGGACCGCCTCCTACGAGCAGTACTTC. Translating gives CSGQGTASYEQYF.